The 29 T cell receptor beta chains given below trace back to one sample, sequenced in a study of CD8 T cells in ankylosing spondylitis. Overall study results and limits: About eight highly homologous variants made up a TCR beta motif that seemed to typify ankylosing spondylitis blood.

Via MiXCR, TCRdb re-called the 5' RACE reads, giving one row per CDR3 protein. Among fewer than 500,000 distinct CDR3 sequences listed, 20% to 25% were seen once. These TCRs are of unknown antigen specificity. The sequencing input was blood, either unsorted or a sorted T cell fraction (not recorded which). Receptors originate from a male donor with ankylosing spondylitis.

This clonotype appeared a few times. The CDR3 protein is CASSPYRGSNTGELFF. CDR3 nucleotide sequence: TGTGCCAGCTCACCATACAGGGGGTCGAACACCGGGGAGCTGTTTTTT. The V gene is TRBV18, the J gene TRBJ2-2; 8 bases are shared with TRBD1. CDR1 and CDR2 (germline): KGHSH, LQKENI. The CDR3 has 16 residues. Unmatched junction bases numbered 2, after V lost 2 bases and J lost 0 bases.

The chain has TRBV19 and TRBJ1-5; D remains ambiguous. V lost 2 bases, J lost 0 bases, and 20 bases lay in between. The CDR3 runs to 19 residues. Germline CDR1 reads LNHDA; CDR2 reads SQIVND (reference sequence). CDR3 nucleotide sequence: TGTGCCAGTAGTATACAGCAACTAGGAGCGTTTTATAGCAATCAGCCCCAGCATTTT. As protein: CASSIQQLGAFYSNQPQHF.

The V and J genes are TRBV6-5 and TRBJ2-1; tentative D call: TRBD2 (6 bases). The CDR3 covers 15 residues. Germline CDR1 reads MNHEY; CDR2 reads SVGAGI. Trimming pared 0 bases from V and 10 bases from J, leaving 16 bases between. In nucleotides, the CDR3 is TGTGCCAGCAGTTACTCTCGCCGCCCGGACTACGAGCAGTTCTTC. This codes for CASSYSRRPDYEQFF.

The chain combines TRBV20-1 with TRBJ1-6; unclear D gene. V lost 5 bases to trimming and J lost 5 bases, with 10 bases between them. Germline V gene sequence: CDR1 DFQATT, CDR2 SNEGSKA (reference sequence). The CDR3 sequence is 13 residues long. DNA for the CDR3: TGCAGTGCTTCCAAGGAAGATAATTCACCCCTCCACTTT. Translation: CSASKEDNSPLHF.

This clonotype was counted between two and nine times. The chain carries TRBV28 and TRBJ1-4; D is possibly TRBD1 (5 bases). The V gene lost 3 bases and the J gene lost 5 bases, with 16 bases spanning the gap. The CDR3 loop spans 16 amino acids. Per germline, CDR1 MDHEN and CDR2 SYDVKM. CDR3 loop: CASSFWGIGGNEKLFF. For the CDR3, the DNA is TGTGCCAGCAGTTTCTGGGGAATCGGGGGGAATGAAAAACTGTTTTTT.

The genes are TRBV5-1 and TRBJ2-7, with a possible D match to TRBD2 (6 bases). This CDR3 has 15 residues. Germline V CDR1 and CDR2: SGHRS, YFSETQ. Between the trimmed V and J ends, which lost 0 bases and 3 bases, there was a span of 13 bases. The CDR3 sequence: CASSLDLARIYEQYF. The CDR3 DNA is TGCGCCAGCAGCTTGGACCTAGCGCGAATCTACGAGCAGTACTTC. The complete variable domain, with remaining parts taken from reference TRBV5-1 and TRBJ2-7, reads KAGVTQTPRYLIKTRGQQVTLSCSPISGHRSVSWYQQTPGQGLQFLFEYFSETQRNKGNFPGRFSGRQFSNSRSEMNVSTLELGDSALYLCASSLDLARIYEQYFGPGTRLTVT.

The chain is built from TRBV20-1 and TRBJ1-4; the match to TRBD1 covers 8 bases. The V gene end was trimmed by 0 bases and the J gene end by 6 bases; junction bases not matched to a gene: 3. CDR1 is DFQATT and CDR2 is SNEGSKA in the germline V gene (reference sequence). The length of the CDR3 is 14 residues. In DNA, the CDR3 is TGCAGTGCTAGAGACGACAGGGGTGATGAAAAACTGTTTTTT. Its protein is CSARDDRGDEKLFF.

V usage is TRBV6-1 and J usage is TRBJ1-6; no clear D gene. The germline V gene has CDR1 MNHNS and CDR2 SASEGT. The CDR3 runs to 13 residues. V lost 1 base to trimming and J lost 12 bases, with 10 bases between them. The CDR3 spells CASSEGSSRPLHF. In DNA, the CDR3 is TGTGCCAGCAGTGAAGGGTCTTCGCGACCCCTCCACTTT.

This clonotype occurred a few times. This CDR3 is CASSSDFDRYEQYF. In DNA form, the CDR3 reads TGTGCCAGCAGTTCTGACTTCGACAGGTACGAGCAGTACTTC. The chain carries TRBV6-5 and TRBJ2-7, with D perhaps matching TRBD1 (6 bases). Germline-derived CDR1 and CDR2 are MNHEY and SVGAGI. This CDR3 has 14 amino acids. Trimming removed 4 bases from V and 4 bases from J, with 14 bases in between.

The rearrangement links TRBV10-3 to TRBJ1-2; tentatively, D is TRBD1 (5 bases). The germline V gene has CDR1 ENHRY and CDR2 SYGVKD. This CDR3 has 14 residues. Deletions cut 0 bases from V and 4 bases from J, with 9 bases between. The CDR3 loop reads CAISESGRAYGYTF. The CDR3 DNA reads as TGTGCCATCAGTGAGTCTGGCAGGGCCTATGGCTACACCTTC.

Ten or more counts support this clonotype. The J gene is TRBJ2-1, the V gene TRBV10-3, with 7 bases aligning to TRBD1. The CDR3 loop spans 15 amino acids. The germline V gene has CDR1 ENHRY and CDR2 SYGVKD. With 7 bases clipped from V and 4 bases from J, the junction kept 10 bases outside the gene matches. As DNA, the CDR3 is TGTGCCATCACCGAAGACAGGGATTCGTACAATGAGCAGTTCTTC. As protein: CAITEDRDSYNEQFF.

This clonotype was detected only a few times. The V gene is TRBV7-9, the J gene TRBJ1-6, with TRBD1 as a possible D gene (6 bases). V was cut by 11 bases and J by 7 bases, with 15 bases left in between. This CDR3 spans 13 amino acids. Germline CDR1 SEHNR, CDR2 FQNEAQ (reference sequence). This CDR3 is CASQGISNSPLHF. The CDR3 DNA reads as TGTGCCTCGCAGGGGATTTCAAATTCACCCCTCCACTTT.

The chain joins TRBV5-1 to TRBJ2-2; D is unclear. The germline V gene encodes CDR1 SGHRS and CDR2 YFSETQ. Trimming took off 2 bases at V and 3 bases at J, with 8 bases between the two ends. This CDR3 comprises 14 residues. CDR3 bases: TGCGCCAGCAGCTTAGCGAGATACACCGGGGAGCTGTTTTTT. Translating gives CASSLARYTGELFF.

This clonotype was observed a handful of times. V gene TRBV6-1 combines with J gene TRBJ1-1; unclear D gene. This CDR3 contains 13 residues. From germline, CDR1 is MNHNS and CDR2 SASEGT. Trimming cost V 3 bases and J 4 bases, with 9 bases left between them. The CDR3 sequence is CASSEERFTEAFF. The CDR3 bases are TGTGCCAGCAGTGAGGAACGATTCACTGAAGCTTTCTTT.

The V and J genes are TRBV11-2 and TRBJ2-7, with 7 bases aligning to TRBD2. Looked up from germline, CDR1 is SGHAT and CDR2 is FQNNGV. The V and J ends lost 1 base and 9 bases, in that order; junction bases with no gene match: 6. The CDR3 totals 13 residues. The CDR3 region is CASSLVQRGRQYF. As DNA, the CDR3 is TGTGCCAGCAGCTTAGTTCAGCGGGGACGGCAGTACTTC.

V usage is TRBV7-2 and J usage is TRBJ2-7; TRBD2 agrees at 10 bases. From germline, CDR1 is SGHTA and CDR2 FQGNSA. The CDR3 runs to 15 residues. Losses at the gene ends were 5 bases for V and 6 bases for J; bases not matched to a gene: 10. The CDR3 protein is CASSPNLAGVLEQYF. In DNA form, the CDR3 reads TGTGCCAGCAGCCCCAATCTAGCGGGAGTTCTCGAGCAGTACTTC.

In this sample, this clonotype turned up a few times. The chain recombines TRBV12-5 with TRBJ2-1, with 7 bases fitting TRBD2. The CDR3 consists of 15 residues. J was trimmed by 6 bases and V by 1 base; bases with no gene match: 6. Germline V gives CDR1 LGHNT, CDR2 FRNRAP. The CDR3 loop reads CASGLGLAEINEQFF. The CDR3 DNA reads TGTGCTAGTGGTTTGGGACTAGCAGAAATCAATGAGCAGTTCTTC.

In its sample, this clonotype was seen a few times. The chain combines TRBV20-1 with TRBJ2-1, with TRBD2 matching 13 bases. The CDR3 runs to 19 residues. J gave up 6 bases and V 2 bases, and 16 bases lay outside the gene matches. CDR1 and CDR2 (germline): DFQATT, SNEGSKA (reference sequence). Here the CDR3 DNA reads TGCAGTGCTAGAAACCCCCTCGGACTAGCGGGAGCTAGAGTCAATGAGCAGTTCTTC. Translated: CSARNPLGLAGARVNEQFF.

The chain uses TRBV20-1 and TRBJ2-3, with D maybe TRBD2 (5 bases). CDR3 length: 12 residues. The germline V gene has CDR1 DFQATT and CDR2 SNEGSKA (reference sequence). V was shortened by 7 bases and J by 5 bases, with 13 bases between the two germline ends. Here the CDR3 reads CSVTLAKDTQYF. CDR3 sequence (DNA): TGCAGTGTGACGCTAGCCAAAGATACGCAGTATTTT.

J is TRBJ2-5 and V is TRBV12-3 or TRBV12-4; no definite D call. V was cut by 0 bases and J by 0 bases, with 17 bases left in between. The CDR3 consists of 18 residues. CDR3 region: CASSLAGASTMYQETQYF. The CDR3 DNA reads as TGTGCCAGCAGTTTAGCGGGTGCCAGTACAATGTACCAAGAGACCCAGTACTTC.

The chain joins TRBV5-1 to TRBJ1-4, with D maybe TRBD1 (6 bases). From germline, CDR1 is SGHRS and CDR2 YFSETQ. Trimming stripped 2 bases from V and 3 bases from J, with 8 bases between. CDR3 size: 14 residues. CDR3 in DNA: TGCGCCAGCAGCTTTGCAGGGGCTAATGAAAAACTGTTTTTT. It codes for CASSFAGANEKLFF. The entire variable domain, with the rest obtained from reference TRBV5-1 and TRBJ1-4, is as follows: KAGVTQTPRYLIKTRGQQVTLSCSPISGHRSVSWYQQTPGQGLQFLFEYFSETQRNKGNFPGRFSGRQFSNSRSEMNVSTLELGDSALYLCASSFAGANEKLFFGSGTQLSVL.

V gene TRBV20-1 combines with J gene TRBJ2-2, with 13 bases matching TRBD2. This CDR3 has 15 amino acids. Unmatched junction bases numbered 3, after V lost 1 base and J lost 7 bases. From germline, CDR1 is DFQATT and CDR2 SNEGSKA (reference sequence). CDR3 region: CSARATSGRSGELFF. In nucleotides, the CDR3 is TGCAGTGCTAGAGCGACTAGCGGGAGGAGCGGGGAGCTGTTTTTT.

This chain uses TRBV5-1 with TRBJ2-2; 8 bases are shared with TRBD2. V trimming: 8 bases; J trimming: 4 bases; junction bases outside the gene matches: 13. Germline V CDR1 and CDR2: SGHRS, YFSETQ. The CDR3 sequence is 16 residues long. The DNA of the CDR3 is TGCGCCAGTATTGAGAGCGGGAGCCCCCTCACCGGGGAGCTGTTTTTT. Amino acids: CASIESGSPLTGELFF.

The V gene is TRBV6-5, the J gene TRBJ2-4, with D perhaps matching TRBD2 (5 bases). V lost 0 bases to trimming and J lost 8 bases, with 14 bases between them. Germline V lookup: CDR1 MNHEY, CDR2 SVGAGI. The length of the CDR3 is 15 residues. DNA for the CDR3: TGTGCCAGCAGTTACTCTGTCGGGTTGGAGGACATTCAGTACTTC. Translating it yields CASSYSVGLEDIQYF.

This chain joins TRBV20-1 and TRBJ2-3; 9 bases match TRBD2. Germline V gene lookup returns CDR1 DFQATT and CDR2 SNEGSKA (reference sequence). The CDR3 has 13 residues. With V trimmed by 5 bases and J by 8 bases, 8 bases remained unmatched. The CDR3 here is CSAFSGSFSTQYF. In DNA, the CDR3 is TGCAGTGCTTTTAGCGGGAGTTTTAGTACGCAGTATTTT.

The chain has TRBV5-1 and TRBJ2-3; a weak D match, TRBD1 (5 bases). Germline V gives CDR1 SGHRS, CDR2 YFSETQ. V was cut by 1 base and J by 6 bases, with 12 bases left in between. The CDR3 spans 14 residues. The DNA of the CDR3 is TGCGCCAGCAGCTTGCTCAGGGCCCGGGATACGCAGTATTTT. Translated, it gives CASSLLRARDTQYF.

This chain uses TRBV9 with TRBJ2-7; TRBD1 aligns across 7 bases. The V segment lost 3 bases and the J segment 5 bases; nucleotides outside the gene matches: 8. The germline V gene encodes CDR1 SGDLS and CDR2 YYNGEE. This CDR3 comprises 14 residues. The chain's CDR3 is CASSAKTGFDEQYF. CDR3 DNA: TGTGCCAGCAGCGCAAAGACAGGGTTCGACGAGCAGTACTTC.

The chain recombines TRBV20-1 with TRBJ2-1; 11 bases are a match to TRBD2. This CDR3 spans 15 amino acids. Germline assignment: CDR1 DFQATT and CDR2 SNEGSKA (reference sequence). J lost 9 bases, V lost 2 bases, and 9 bases had no gene match. The CDR3 DNA reads TGCAGTGCTAGATCATTAGCGGGAGGGAGGGGTGAGCAGTTCTTC. This encodes CSARSLAGGRGEQFF.

The J gene is TRBJ2-7, the V gene TRBV18; 8 positions agree with TRBD2. The junction had 6 bases not matched to a gene; V was cut back by 6 bases and J by 2 bases. This CDR3 is built from 14 residues. Germline V gene lookup returns CDR1 KGHSH and CDR2 LQKENI. The CDR3 region is CASSTGLGTYEQYF. CDR3 coding DNA: TGTGCCAGCTCTACGGGACTAGGGACCTACGAGCAGTACTTC. Complete variable domain (other parts from reference TRBV18 and TRBJ2-7): NAGVMQNPRHLVRRRGQEARLRCSPMKGHSHVYWYRQLPEEGLKFMVYLQKENIIDESGMPKERFSAEFPKEGPSILRIQQVVRGDSAAYFCASSTGLGTYEQYFGPGTRLTVT.